This T cell receptor beta chain was recovered during a study of CD4 and CD8 cells across lung adenocarcinoma regions. MiXCR, run by TCRdb on the PCR reads, gives a single entry per CDR3 protein. The sample carries some 14,000 distinct CDR3 sequences, around 45% recorded once. Germline V gives CDR1 MNHNS, CDR2 SASEGT. CDR3 size: 12 residues. Trimming stripped 8 bases from V and 9 bases from J, with 14 bases between. This clonotype ranks as medium-sized (0.01 to 0.1%). The patients had localized lung adenocarcinoma, a non-small cell subtype. The chain links TRBV6-1 to TRBJ2-1; D tentatively reads TRBD1 or TRBD2 (5 bases each). The material sequenced was CD4+ T cells from the center of a lung tumor. This TCR came from a male donor with lung adenocarcinoma. The CD4 and CD8 labels of this study may be unreliable. The CDR3 coding sequence is TGTGCCAGCGTGGGACCAGGGTTTGAGCAGTTCTTC. Translated: CASVGPGFEQFF.